The T cell receptor (beta chain) under discussion was sequenced for a study of human T cells and chemical hapten exposure (dated by TCRdb to the early 2020s). In the study overall: For sensitization, 2% DPC in acetone was applied to a roughly 2 cm by roughly 2 cm area of upper inner arm skin. Weekly therapeutic DPC doses were additionally applied to the scalp of patients throughout the roughly 26-week study period. Patch testing on the upper back used Finn chambers containing 0.01% DPC, with scoring done after 6 days according to International Contact Dermatitis Research Group standards. Alopecia areata with under or over 50% scalp involvement, alopecia totalis and alopecia universalis were represented in the patient cohort, which was mostly female. Libraries were combined into a pool for sequencing, and differences in TCR yield between samples came mainly from small differences in library volumes within the pool. In alopecia patients, the study followed how the peripheral blood TCR repertoire changed in vivo over primary and secondary sensitization to diphenylcyclopropenone (DPC), a hapten. Blood samples were taken from patients before sensitization (week 0) and then at 2, 6 and about 24 weeks after DPC sensitization. Roughly 30 alopecia patients provided blood for TCR sequencing at one to four time points (pre-sensitization, 2, 6 and 24 weeks).

The germline V gene encodes CDR1 MNHNS and CDR2 SASEGT. Trimming takes 3 bases from V and 2 bases from J, and the germline ends sit 8 bases apart. From cysteine to phenylalanine, the CDR3 is 14 amino acids long. Of the read, only the CDR3 DNA is kept; its 42 bases are in frame from base 1. As for this clonotype: Its antigen target is currently unknown. The sample holds no much larger clone one base away, and base qualities are not on file.

Results the study describes overall, beyond this receptor: No change with DPC sensitization was found in the number of TCRs above 1 in 1000 frequency, and no evidence of global repertoire structure alterations was found. Repeated subsampling changed both the strength of the expansion versus patch-test correlation and the threshold at which the correlation became significant. Compared with pre-sensitization or healthy control sets, expanded TCRs formed significantly more large CDR3 similarity clusters, which is consistent with antigen-driven responses. Because all patients had alopecia, a presumed autoimmune disease, the immune response of the patients might differ from that of healthy individuals. A positive correlation was found between the number of PT1 expanded TCRs and patch test score, with significance reached at thresholds 8, 16 and 32 but not 4.

The library came from RACE. Instrument on record: NextSeq 500. During library preparation, unique molecular identifiers were attached to individual cDNA molecules so that TCRs could be counted in a quantitative, reproducible way. From each blood RNA sample, both TCR alpha and TCR beta chains were sequenced. As for the original processing: Samples had a median of roughly 98,000 TCRs, with a range from about 23,224 to 750,000. V, J and CDR3 annotation of the TCR reads was performed with the Decombinator software suite. To make PS versus PT1 abundance plots, every sample was subsampled to the same number of TCRs (28,000). TCRs were defined as expanded if absent before sensitization and observed at least eight times at the 2-week time point. Clones were called with MiXCR by TCRdb after fastp trimmed the public reads at Q25, and only in-frame beta chains were retained. Every entry covers one CDR3 protein and lists the most common genes and DNA from its rows. Here the V and J calls rest on TCRdb's processing, not on the authors' analysis. Recorded for this sample are just under 350,000 distinct CDR3 sequences; 6% to 8.5% of them occurred a single time. Clones ranked in the top ten supply about 8% of the sample.

Reading the label with the study, this specimen's time point is: patch test 1, 2 weeks after DPC sensitization. The label giving this sample's treatment or condition can be read as: therapeutic diphenylcyclopropenone sensitization with weekly scalp DPC. Blood at each patch-test visit was drawn before the patch test was applied. Patients were considered eligible if aged 18 to 70, diagnosed with alopecia and deemed suitable for DPC therapy, and patients were excluded if pregnant. Total RNA was extracted from unfractionated whole blood collected in Tempus Blood RNA tubes. The source material was whole blood, sampled in connection with sensitization to the hapten diphenylcyclopropenone (DPC). The receptor was derived from a woman aged 18 to 35 with alopecia areata. Some clones in this sample may be carry-over from other donors' samples. The chain links TRBV6-1 with TRBJ1-3; the D gene is perhaps TRBD1, from 6 matching bases. The CDR3 region reads CASSDGGTGNTIYF. The nucleotides are TGTGCCAGCAGTGACGGGGGCACTGGAAACACCATATATTTT.